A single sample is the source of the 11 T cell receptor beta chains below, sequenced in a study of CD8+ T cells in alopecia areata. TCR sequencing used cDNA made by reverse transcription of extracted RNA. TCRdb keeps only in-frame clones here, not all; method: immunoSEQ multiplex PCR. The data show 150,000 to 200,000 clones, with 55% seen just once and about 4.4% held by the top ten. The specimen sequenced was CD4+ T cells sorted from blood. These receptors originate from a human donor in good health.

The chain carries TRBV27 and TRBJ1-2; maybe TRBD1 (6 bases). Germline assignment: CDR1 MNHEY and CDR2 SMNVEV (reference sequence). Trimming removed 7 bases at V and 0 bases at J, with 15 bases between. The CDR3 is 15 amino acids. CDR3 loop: CASKGQPRSNYGYTF. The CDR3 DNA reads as TGTGCCAGCAAAGGACAGCCACGCTCTAACTATGGCTACACCTTC.

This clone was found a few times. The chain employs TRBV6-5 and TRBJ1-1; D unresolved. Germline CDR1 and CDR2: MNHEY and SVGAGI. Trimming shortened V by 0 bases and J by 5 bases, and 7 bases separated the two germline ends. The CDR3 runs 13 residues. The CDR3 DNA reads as TGTGCCAGCAGTTACTCGAGGCGGACTGAAGCTTTCTTT. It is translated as CASSYSRRTEAFF.

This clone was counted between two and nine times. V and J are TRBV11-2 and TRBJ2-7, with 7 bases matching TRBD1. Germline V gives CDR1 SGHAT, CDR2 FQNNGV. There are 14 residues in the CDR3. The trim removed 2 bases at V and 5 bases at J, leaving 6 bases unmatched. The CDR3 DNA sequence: TGTGCCAGCAGCTTACAGGGGGATCTCGACGAGCAGTACTTC. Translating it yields CASSLQGDLDEQYF.

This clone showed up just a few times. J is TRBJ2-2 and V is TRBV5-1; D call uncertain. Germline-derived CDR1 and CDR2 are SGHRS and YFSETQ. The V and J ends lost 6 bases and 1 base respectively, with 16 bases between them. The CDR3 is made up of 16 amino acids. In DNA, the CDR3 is TGCGCCAGCACCGGAGAAGTAGGTTGGAACACCGGGGAGCTGTTTTTT. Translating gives CASTGEVGWNTGELFF.

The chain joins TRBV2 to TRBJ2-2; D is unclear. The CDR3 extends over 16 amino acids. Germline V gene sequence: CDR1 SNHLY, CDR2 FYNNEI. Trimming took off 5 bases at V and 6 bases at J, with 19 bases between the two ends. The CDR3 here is CASSHSGQTGAGELFF. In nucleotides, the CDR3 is TGTGCCAGCAGTCACTCTGGCCAAACCGGCGCCGGGGAGCTGTTTTTT.

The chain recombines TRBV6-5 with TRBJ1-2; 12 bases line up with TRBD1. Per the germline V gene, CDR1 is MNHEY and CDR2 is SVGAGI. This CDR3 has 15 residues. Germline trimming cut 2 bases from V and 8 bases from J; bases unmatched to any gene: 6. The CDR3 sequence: CASSYRGTGGLGYTF. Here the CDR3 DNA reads TGTGCCAGCAGTTACCGAGGGACAGGGGGCTTAGGCTACACCTTC.

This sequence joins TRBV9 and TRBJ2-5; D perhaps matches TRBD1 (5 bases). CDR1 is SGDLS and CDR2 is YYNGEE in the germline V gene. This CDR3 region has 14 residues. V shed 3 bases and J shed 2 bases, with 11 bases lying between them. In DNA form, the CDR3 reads TGTGCCAGCAGCGCGACAGCCTATCAAGAGACCCAGTACTTC. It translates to CASSATAYQETQYF.

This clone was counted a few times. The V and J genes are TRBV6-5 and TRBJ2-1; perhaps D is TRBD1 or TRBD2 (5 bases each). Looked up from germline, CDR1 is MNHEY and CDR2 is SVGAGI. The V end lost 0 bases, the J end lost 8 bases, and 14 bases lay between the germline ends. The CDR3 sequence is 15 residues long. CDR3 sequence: CASSYSGTRMDEQFF. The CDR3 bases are TGTGCCAGCAGTTACTCGGGGACCAGGATGGATGAGCAGTTCTTC.

The chain's CDR3 is CASSSPGTGSYEQYF. CDR3 in DNA: TGTGCCAGCAGCTCACCCGGGACAGGATCCTACGAGCAGTACTTC. The rearrangement uses TRBV7-9 and TRBJ2-7, with 8 bases aligning to TRBD1. With 4 bases clipped from V and 1 base from J, the junction kept 6 bases outside the gene matches. Germline V CDR1 and CDR2: SEHNR, FQNEAQ (reference sequence). The CDR3 has 15 amino acids.

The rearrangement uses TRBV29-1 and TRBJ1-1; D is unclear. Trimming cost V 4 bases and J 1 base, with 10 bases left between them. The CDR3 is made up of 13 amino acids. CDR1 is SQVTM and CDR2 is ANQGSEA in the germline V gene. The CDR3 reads CSVGRAGNTEAFF. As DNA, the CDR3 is TGCAGCGTTGGGCGCGCAGGGAACACTGAAGCTTTCTTT.

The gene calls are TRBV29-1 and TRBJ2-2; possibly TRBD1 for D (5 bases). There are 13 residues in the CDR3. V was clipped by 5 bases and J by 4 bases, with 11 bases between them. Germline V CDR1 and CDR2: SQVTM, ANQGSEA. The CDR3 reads CSVPYRPTGELFF. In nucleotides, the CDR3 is TGCAGCGTTCCATACAGGCCCACCGGGGAGCTGTTTTTT.